This passage covers 32 T cell receptor beta chains from one sample sequenced in a study of OX40 agonist ivuxolimab in advanced cancers. The library was built by means of the immunoSEQ multiplex PCR assay. TCRdb's version of the immuneACCESS table is confined to in-frame rearrangements and falls short of the full clone set. An unresolved V gene accounts for under half of the shortfall where checked; the remainder is of unknown origin. The sample records some 83,000 clones, about 86% of which are singletons. The leading ten clones occupy 6.5% of the sample. The source was CD4+ or CD8+ T cells sorted from blood, collected in a trial of the OX40 agonist ivuxolimab. The receptors originated from an adult with an advanced solid tumor such as melanoma, head and neck, liver or kidney cancer.

This clone was seen more than once but under ten times. V gene TRBV30 combines with J gene TRBJ1-5, with D possibly matching TRBD1 (6 bases). Germline assignment: CDR1 GTSNPN and CDR2 SVGIG (reference sequence). The CDR3 has 13 amino acids. V was shortened by 3 bases and J by 5 bases, with 11 bases between the two germline ends. The CDR3 DNA sequence: TGTGCCTGGAGGGAGGACAGTGATCAGCCCCAGCATTTT. The encoded protein is CAWREDSDQPQHF.

Written as DNA, the CDR3 is TGTGCCAGCAGCTTAGGGCGGGGGGGCCCGTACTTC. Its protein is CASSLGRGGPYF. The rearrangement links TRBV7-9 to TRBJ2-5; TRBD2 aligns across 9 bases. Germline assignment: CDR1 SEHNR and CDR2 FQNEAQ (reference sequence). J lost 13 bases, V lost 1 base, and 4 bases had no gene match. The CDR3 spans 12 residues.

This sequence joins TRBV2 and TRBJ1-5, with TRBD1 as a possible D gene (5 bases). Germline assignment: CDR1 SNHLY and CDR2 FYNNEI. The V end lost 2 bases, the J end lost 10 bases, and 15 bases lay between the germline ends. The CDR3 consists of 14 residues. The DNA for the CDR3 is TGTGCCAGCAGTGAACAGGGCAGCGGAAGCCCCCAGCATTTT. It translates to CASSEQGSGSPQHF.

V and J are TRBV19 and TRBJ2-7; 7 positions agree with TRBD1. The CDR3 loop spans 13 amino acids. Germline values: CDR1 LNHDA, CDR2 SQIVND (reference sequence). The V segment lost 5 bases and the J segment 4 bases; nucleotides outside the gene matches: 5. The CDR3 DNA reads TGTGCCAGTAGTTCGGACAGGTGGTACGAGCAGTACTTC. It yields the protein CASSSDRWYEQYF.

The CDR3 protein is CASSTAGGPYNEQFF. The DNA for the CDR3 is TGTGCCAGTAGTACAGCGGGGGGGCCGTACAATGAGCAGTTCTTC. This sequence joins TRBV19 and TRBJ2-1; the match to TRBD2 covers 10 bases. The CDR3 is made up of 15 amino acids. CDR1 and CDR2 from the germline V gene are LNHDA and SQIVND (reference sequence). The V gene end was trimmed by 4 bases and the J gene end by 4 bases; junction bases not matched to a gene: 4.

The chain recombines TRBV6-4 with TRBJ1-5; D might be TRBD1 (6 bases). The CDR3 loop spans 19 amino acids. CDR1 is MRHNA, CDR2 SNTAGT, per germline. The germline V and J ends were trimmed by 2 bases and 2 bases, with 22 bases remaining between them. The CDR3 loop reads CASSDPGGRDFRRNQPQHF. The CDR3 region has the DNA TGTGCCAGCAGTGACCCCGGGGGGCGAGATTTCAGGCGCAATCAGCCCCAGCATTTT.

The chain carries TRBV5-6 and TRBJ2-5; D is ambiguous. The CDR3 loop spans 14 amino acids. In germline, CDR1 is SGHDT, CDR2 YYEEEE. V lost 5 bases and J lost 3, with 14 bases in between. The CDR3: CASRKRKKEETQYF. CDR3 DNA sequence: TGTGCCAGCAGGAAACGAAAGAAGGAAGAGACCCAGTACTTC.

This chain joins TRBV5-4 and TRBJ1-2; the match to TRBD1 covers 9 bases. With 4 bases clipped from V and 8 bases from J, the junction kept 3 bases outside the gene matches. The CDR3 runs to 12 residues. Germline loops: CDR1 SGHNT, CDR2 YYREEE (reference sequence). The CDR3 region has the DNA TGTGCCAGCAGCCCGACAGGGGGGGGCTACACCTTC. Its protein is CASSPTGGGYTF.

The chain recombines TRBV4-2 with TRBJ2-1; TRBD2 matches at 7 bases. Per germline, CDR1 LGHNA and CDR2 YNFKEQ. The V segment lost 0 bases and the J segment 9 bases; nucleotides outside the gene matches: 14. The CDR3 covers 17 residues. Here the CDR3 reads CASSQDSQTSRAGEQFF. The CDR3 DNA sequence: TGTGCCAGCAGCCAAGATTCCCAGACTAGCCGAGCGGGTGAGCAGTTCTTC.

The rearrangement links TRBV7-6 to TRBJ1-2; D gene uncertain. The length of the CDR3 is 13 residues. Germline loops: CDR1 SGHVS, CDR2 FNYEAQ. Trimming cost V 2 bases and J 10 bases, with 14 bases left between them. Here the CDR3 DNA reads TGTGCCAGCAGCTTATATTCAGCTGGGTCCTACACCTTC. Its protein product is CASSLYSAGSYTF.

The DNA for the CDR3 is TGTGCCAGCAGCTTAAATGGACAGGGAAATTCACCCCTCCACTTT. Protein product: CASSLNGQGNSPLHF. V gene TRBV7-8 combines with J gene TRBJ1-6; 8 bases are shared with TRBD1. Unmatched junction bases numbered 4, after V lost 2 bases and J lost 7 bases. Germline V gene data show CDR1 as SGHVS and CDR2 as FQNEAQ. The CDR3 covers 15 residues.

This chain connects TRBV7-9 to TRBJ2-7, with 11 bases matching TRBD2. CDR1 SEHNR and CDR2 FQNEAQ come from the germline V gene (reference sequence). The CDR3 has 15 residues. The V segment lost 6 bases and the J segment 1 base; nucleotides outside the gene matches: 5. The CDR3 here is CASSIAGGPSYEQYF. CDR3 coding DNA: TGTGCCAGCAGTATAGCGGGAGGGCCTTCCTACGAGCAGTACTTC.

The V and J genes are TRBV7-9 and TRBJ2-1; D perhaps matches TRBD2 (6 bases). V lost 6 bases and J 4 bases, leaving 13 bases between the germline ends. This CDR3 spans 14 amino acids. CDR1 is SEHNR, CDR2 FQNEAQ, per germline (reference sequence). The CDR3 protein is CASREASEYNEQFF. In DNA form, the CDR3 reads TGTGCCAGCAGAGAAGCTAGCGAATACAATGAGCAGTTCTTC.

The chain couples TRBV10-3 to TRBJ2-1; 12 positions agree with TRBD2. Losses at the gene ends were 0 bases for V and 7 bases for J; bases not matched to a gene: 4. Germline lookup yields CDR1 ENHRY and CDR2 SYGVKD. The CDR3 is 16 residues long. For the CDR3, the DNA is TGTGCCATCAGTGAGTCGCTGACTAGCGGGAGAAATGAGCAGTTCTTC. Protein product: CAISESLTSGRNEQFF.

The V and J genes are TRBV11-2 and TRBJ1-1; D might be TRBD1 (5 bases). V lost 4 bases and J 0 bases, leaving 15 bases between the germline ends. Germline values: CDR1 SGHAT, CDR2 FQNNGV. CDR3 size: 16 residues. The CDR3: CASSSSQTALNTEAFF. The CDR3, as DNA: TGTGCCAGCAGCTCATCACAGACAGCCCTGAACACTGAAGCTTTCTTT.

V and J are TRBV6-5 and TRBJ2-7, with D unresolved. The CDR3 has 14 residues. Germline V gene sequence: CDR1 MNHEY, CDR2 SVGAGI. The V end was cut by 5 bases, the J end by 4 bases, with 15 bases between. This CDR3 is CASSTRVQKYEQYF. The CDR3 DNA sequence: TGTGCCAGCAGTACCAGAGTGCAGAAGTACGAGCAGTACTTC.

The chain carries TRBV6-1 and TRBJ1-1, with 9 nucleotides matching TRBD1. V gave up 2 bases and J gave up 1 base; unmatched junction bases: 5. In germline, CDR1 is MNHNS, CDR2 SASEGT. The CDR3 has 16 amino acids. CDR3 protein: CASSEMEGQGNTEAFF. DNA for the CDR3: TGTGCCAGCAGTGAAATGGAGGGACAGGGGAACACTGAAGCTTTCTTT.

This rearrangement joins TRBV6-1 to TRBJ1-1; D might be TRBD1 (5 bases). Trimming pared 7 bases from V and 5 bases from J, leaving 14 bases between. The CDR3 extends over 13 amino acids. Germline V gene data show CDR1 as MNHNS and CDR2 as SASEGT. CDR3 residues: CASTRRAGTEAFF. CDR3 coding DNA: TGTGCCAGCACCAGACGGGCAGGGACTGAAGCTTTCTTT.

The J gene is TRBJ1-1, the V gene TRBV18, with 7 bases fitting TRBD1. J lost 0 bases, V lost 4 bases, and 8 bases had no gene match. The CDR3 covers 16 residues. Germline V lookup: CDR1 KGHSH, CDR2 LQKENI. CDR3 coding DNA: TGTGCCAGCTCACAACGACAGGGATATATGAACACTGAAGCTTTCTTT. Amino acids: CASSQRQGYMNTEAFF.

The CDR3 loop reads CASSPLGQGKTEAFF. For the CDR3, the DNA is TGTGCCAGCTCACCTTTGGGACAGGGAAAGACTGAAGCTTTCTTT. This chain uses TRBV18 with TRBJ1-1, with 9 bases that match TRBD1. This CDR3 has 15 amino acids. J was trimmed by 5 bases and V by 3 bases; bases with no gene match: 7. Germline lookup yields CDR1 KGHSH and CDR2 LQKENI.

The rearrangement uses TRBV6-6 and TRBJ1-3, with 7 bases matching TRBD1. CDR3 length: 14 residues. V was pared by 2 bases and J by 2 bases, with 0 bases of the junction left unmatched. Germline CDR1 and CDR2: MNHNY and SVGAGI (reference sequence). This CDR3 is CASSYTGAGNTIYF. The CDR3 DNA is TGTGCCAGCAGTTACACAGGGGCTGGAAACACCATATATTTT.

The rearrangement links TRBV7-9 to TRBJ1-5; D call uncertain. This CDR3 is 13 amino acids long. Trimming cost V 3 bases and J 4 bases, with 7 bases left between them. Per germline, CDR1 SEHNR and CDR2 FQNEAQ (reference sequence). The CDR3, as DNA: TGTGCCAGCAGCTTCACGGGGAATCAGCCCCAGCATTTT. Its protein is CASSFTGNQPQHF. Combining the CDR3 with reference TRBV7-9 and TRBJ1-5 gives the whole variable domain DTGVSQNPRHKITKRGQNVTFRCDPISEHNRLYWYRQTLGQGPEFLTYFQNEAQLEKSRLLSDRFSAERPKGSFSTLEIQRTEQGDSAMYLCASSFTGNQPQHFGDGTRLSIL.

V and J are TRBV6-5 and TRBJ1-3, with D unclear. CDR1 MNHEY and CDR2 SVGAGI come from the germline V gene. Trimming left V 7 bases short and J 0 bases short, with 4 bases between. The CDR3 is 12 amino acids. The CDR3 bases are TGTGCCAGCACTAGCTCTGGAAACACCATATATTTT. The encoded protein is CASTSSGNTIYF.

The chain carries TRBV7-2 and TRBJ2-1, with 10 bases that match TRBD2. Germline assignment: CDR1 SGHTA and CDR2 FQGNSA. The CDR3 runs to 15 residues. V lost 5 bases and J lost 7; bases outside the gene matches: 8. CDR3: CASSPQGLAKNEQFF. CDR3 in DNA: TGTGCCAGCAGCCCCCAGGGACTAGCGAAAAATGAGCAGTTCTTC. The full variable domain, in which reference TRBV7-2 and TRBJ2-1 provide the parts outside the CDR3, is GAGVSQSPSNKVTEKGKDVELRCDPISGHTALYWYRQSLGQGLEFLIYFQGNSAPDKSGLPSDRFSAERTGGSVSTLTIQRTQQEDSAVYLCASSPQGLAKNEQFFGPGTRLTVL.

The V call is TRBV2, the J call TRBJ2-5, with D maybe TRBD1 (5 bases). The last part of the DNA fits TRBJ2-7 better; the J call may be wrong. This CDR3 is built from 14 residues. Germline CDR1 SNHLY, CDR2 FYNNEI. CDR3 bases: TGTGCCAGCAGTGTTGGCAGGGATAACTACGAGCAGTACTTC. This codes for CASSVGRDNYEQYF.

This clone was seen a few times. The V call is TRBV2, the J call TRBJ2-7; 8 nucleotides agree with TRBD1. Germline V gene lookup returns CDR1 SNHLY and CDR2 FYNNEI. The CDR3 extends over 16 amino acids. The ends lost 1 base at V and 3 bases at J; junction bases unmatched: 8. The DNA for the CDR3 is TGTGCCAGCAGTGAAGGCGGGACAGGAGCCGGCTACGAGCAGTACTTC. Translation gives CASSEGGTGAGYEQYF.

This clone occurred a few times. This chain joins TRBV18 and TRBJ1-3; D uncertain. The germline V and J ends were trimmed by 0 bases and 2 bases, with 5 bases remaining between them. This CDR3 is built from 14 residues. Germline loops: CDR1 KGHSH, CDR2 LQKENI. Written as DNA, the CDR3 is TGTGCCAGCTCACCACCGGGCACTGGAAACACCATATATTTT. This codes for CASSPPGTGNTIYF. Looking up the rest from reference TRBV18 and TRBJ1-3 gives the full variable domain: NAGVMQNPRHLVRRRGQEARLRCSPMKGHSHVYWYRQLPEEGLKFMVYLQKENIIDESGMPKERFSAEFPKEGPSILRIQQVVRGDSAAYFCASSPPGTGNTIYFGEGSWLTVV.

The chain links TRBV27 to TRBJ1-2; D unclear. The V end was cut by 3 bases, the J end by 6 bases, with 26 bases between. The CDR3 length is 18 residues. Germline V CDR1 and CDR2: MNHEY, SMNVEV (reference sequence). CDR3 bases: TGTGCCAGCAGTTTTTCGCCCGGAGACATAAAGGCGTTGGATGGCTACACCTTC. It encodes CASSFSPGDIKALDGYTF.

The chain links TRBV30 to TRBJ1-3; 7 nucleotides align to TRBD1. The V and J ends lost 3 bases and 2 bases, in that order; junction bases with no gene match: 7. The CDR3 loop spans 15 amino acids. Germline lookup yields CDR1 GTSNPN and CDR2 SVGIG (reference sequence). Written as DNA, the CDR3 is TGTGCCTGGAGCCTTACAGGGGTCCCTGGAAACACCATATATTTT. This sequence encodes CAWSLTGVPGNTIYF.

DNA of the CDR3: TGCGCCAGCAGCTTGGCCACAGATACGCAGTATTTT. Protein sequence: CASSLATDTQYF. V and J are TRBV5-1 and TRBJ2-3; unclear D gene. Trimming shortened V by 0 bases and J by 2 bases, and 1 base separated the two germline ends. CDR3 length: 12 amino acids. Germline V gene sequence: CDR1 SGHRS, CDR2 YFSETQ.

The V and J genes are TRBV9 and TRBJ2-3; 9 positions match TRBD2. The CDR3 spans 14 residues. V shed 4 bases, J shed 5 bases, and the junction held 5 bases outside the gene matches. The germline gives CDR1 SGDLS, CDR2 YYNGEE. The CDR3 loop reads CASSHGLAQDTQYF. CDR3 DNA: TGTGCCAGCAGCCACGGACTAGCGCAAGATACGCAGTATTTT.

The chain is built from TRBV5-1 and TRBJ2-2; TRBD2 might be the D (6 bases). Germline CDR1 is SGHRS and CDR2 is YFSETQ. V was shortened by 4 bases and J by 4 bases, with 17 bases between the two germline ends. The CDR3 has 16 amino acids. Here the CDR3 DNA reads TGCGCCAGCAGCCCAATACCGGGACTCCTCACCGGGGAGCTGTTTTTT. Translated, it gives CASSPIPGLLTGELFF. Supplemented by reference TRBV5-1 and TRBJ2-2, the full variable domain reads KAGVTQTPRYLIKTRGQQVTLSCSPISGHRSVSWYQQTPGQGLQFLFEYFSETQRNKGNFPGRFSGRQFSNSRSEMNVSTLELGDSALYLCASSPIPGLLTGELFFGEGSRLTVL.